This TCR beta chain stems from a study of human T cells and chemical hapten exposure. This clonotype was counted a few times. V was cut by 0 bases and J by 1 base, with 7 bases left in between. The CDR3 loop spans 14 amino acids. Germline V gene lookup returns CDR1 MNHEY and CDR2 SMNVEV (reference sequence). Time point of the sample: pre-sensitization, week 0. The treatment: therapeutic diphenylcyclopropenone sensitization with weekly scalp DPC. Each CDR3 protein gets one entry after TCRdb re-called the RACE reads with MiXCR. The repertoire holds roughly 50,000 distinct CDR3 sequences, with more than 7.5% as singletons.

The origin of this receptor is a man aged 35 to 55 with alopecia areata. Some clones in this sample may be carry-over from other donors' samples. V usage is TRBV27 and J usage is TRBJ2-7; D is undetermined. The sequenced sample was whole blood, obtained in connection with sensitization to the hapten diphenylcyclopropenone (DPC). The CDR3 is CASSLSQGSYEQYF. CDR3 DNA sequence: TGTGCCAGCAGTTTATCCCAAGGGTCCTACGAGCAGTACTTC.